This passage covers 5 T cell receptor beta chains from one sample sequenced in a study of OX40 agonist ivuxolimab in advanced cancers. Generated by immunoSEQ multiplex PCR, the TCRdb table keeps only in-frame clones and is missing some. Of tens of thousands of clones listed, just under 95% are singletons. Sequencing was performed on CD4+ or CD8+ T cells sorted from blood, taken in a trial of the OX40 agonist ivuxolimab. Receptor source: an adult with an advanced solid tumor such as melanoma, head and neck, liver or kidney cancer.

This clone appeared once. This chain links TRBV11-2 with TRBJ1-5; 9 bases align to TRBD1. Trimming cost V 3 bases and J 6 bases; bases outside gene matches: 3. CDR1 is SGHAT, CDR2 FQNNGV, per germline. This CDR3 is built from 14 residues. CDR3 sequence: CASSFPGQGQPQHF. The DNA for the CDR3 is TGTGCCAGCAGCTTTCCGGGACAGGGTCAGCCCCAGCATTTT.

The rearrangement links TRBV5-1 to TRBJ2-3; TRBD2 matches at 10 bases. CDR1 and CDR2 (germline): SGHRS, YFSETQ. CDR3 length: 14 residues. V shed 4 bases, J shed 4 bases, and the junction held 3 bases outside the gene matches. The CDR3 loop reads CASSTSGNADTQYF. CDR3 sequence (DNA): TGCGCCAGCAGCACTAGCGGGAACGCAGATACGCAGTATTTT.

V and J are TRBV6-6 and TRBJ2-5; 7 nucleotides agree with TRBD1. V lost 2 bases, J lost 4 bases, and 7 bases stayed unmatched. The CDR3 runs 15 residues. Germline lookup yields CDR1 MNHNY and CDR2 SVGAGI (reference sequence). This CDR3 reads CASSYEGGARETQYF. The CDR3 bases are TGTGCCAGCAGTTACGAAGGGGGCGCGAGAGAGACCCAGTACTTC.

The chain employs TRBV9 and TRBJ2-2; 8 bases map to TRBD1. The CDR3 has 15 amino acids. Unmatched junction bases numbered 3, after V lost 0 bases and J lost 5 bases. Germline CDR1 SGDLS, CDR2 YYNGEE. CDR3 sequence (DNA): TGTGCCAGCAGCGTAGGGCAGGGGGCGACCGGGGAGCTGTTTTTT. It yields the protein CASSVGQGATGELFF.

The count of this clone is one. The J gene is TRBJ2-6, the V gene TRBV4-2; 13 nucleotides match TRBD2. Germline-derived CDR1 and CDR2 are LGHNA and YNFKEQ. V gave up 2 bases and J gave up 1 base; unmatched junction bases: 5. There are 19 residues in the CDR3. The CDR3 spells CASSQRGLAGDSGANVLTF. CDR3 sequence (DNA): TGTGCCAGCAGCCAACGTGGACTAGCGGGGGATTCTGGGGCCAACGTCCTGACTTTC.